This T cell receptor beta chain is drawn from a study of siplizumab effects on memory and regulatory T cells. Produced via immunoSEQ multiplex PCR; TCRdb's table is partial and in-frame only. The sample has 100,000 to 110,000 clones, 75% to 95% seen once. Germline CDR1 reads LNHDA; CDR2 reads SQIVND (reference sequence). The CDR3 loop spans 12 amino acids. Trimming took 5 bases from V and 1 from J, leaving 5 bases between them. Points on this clone: Its antigen is as yet unknown.

Study-wide findings and caveats: Naive T cells appeared more varied than memory cells and looked like key alloresponse contributors. On average, about 69% of mappable alloreactive CD4+ clones were Treg-derived under siplizumab, against 26.9% in controls.

The chain carries TRBV19 and TRBJ1-1; TRBD1 is a possible D gene (5 bases). The receptor was isolated from a human donor in good health. Sequenced sample: CD4+ T cells sorted from blood. The CDR3, as DNA: TGTGCCAGTAGTGGACAGAACACTGAAGCTTTCTTT. It is translated as CASSGQNTEAFF.